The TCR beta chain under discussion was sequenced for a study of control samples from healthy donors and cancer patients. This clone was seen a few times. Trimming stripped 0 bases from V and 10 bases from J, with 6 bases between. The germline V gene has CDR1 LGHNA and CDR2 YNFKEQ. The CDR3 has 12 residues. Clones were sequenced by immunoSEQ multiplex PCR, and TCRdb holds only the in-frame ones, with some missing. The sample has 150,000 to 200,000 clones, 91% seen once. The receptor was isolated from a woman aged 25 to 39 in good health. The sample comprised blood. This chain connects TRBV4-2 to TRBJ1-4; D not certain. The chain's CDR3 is CASSQDRGKLFF. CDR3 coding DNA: TGTGCCAGCAGCCAAGATCGTGGAAAACTGTTTTTT.